This is a list of T cell receptor beta chains from one sample in a study of beta chain features in type 1 diabetes. Produced via immunoSEQ multiplex PCR; TCRdb's table is partial and in-frame only. The sample yields roughly 700,000 clones, under 15% seen once. The sample comprised naive CD4+ T cells from blood. Receptors were obtained from a young man with type 1 diabetes. The CDR3 runs from the conserved cysteine through the conserved F or W. Fields, in order: V gene, D gene, clone size, J gene, CDR3 DNA, CDR3 protein. A D gene is named only where the DNA matches it firmly. A row's size may be missing; if present it is once, few, many or a size class.

v_gene: TRBV21-1; d_gene: -; abundance: -; j_gene: TRBJ2-7; CDR3nt: TGTGCCAGCAGCACAAAAGGGGACACCCCCGAGCAGTACTTC; CDR3aa: CASSTKGDTPEQYF
v_gene: TRBV2; d_gene: -; abundance: few; j_gene: TRBJ1-5; CDR3nt: TGTGCCAGCAGCGGAGGGACTGATCAGCCCCAGCATTTT; CDR3aa: CASSGGTDQPQHF
v_gene: TRBV21-1; d_gene: -; abundance: -; j_gene: TRBJ2-7; CDR3nt: TGTGCCAGCAGCAAAATCACAACGAGCTCCTACGAGCAGTACTTC; CDR3aa: CASSKITTSSYEQYF
v_gene: TRBV7-7; d_gene: -; abundance: -; j_gene: TRBJ2-2; CDR3nt: TGTGCCAGCAGCCTCGGGATTACCGGGGAGCTGTTTTTT; CDR3aa: CASSLGITGELFF
v_gene: TRBV4-1; d_gene: TRBD2; abundance: -; j_gene: TRBJ2-3; CDR3nt: TGCGCCAGCAGCCAAGATCAGGGGCTAGCGGGGGGTCCCATCACAGATACGCAGTATTTT; CDR3aa: CASSQDQGLAGGPITDTQYF
v_gene: TRBV15; d_gene: -; abundance: -; j_gene: TRBJ2-7; CDR3nt: TGTGCCACCAGCAGAGATCTCGCGACAGGCGGGAAGTACTTC; CDR3aa: CATSRDLATGGKYF
v_gene: TRBV27; d_gene: -; abundance: few; j_gene: TRBJ1-4; CDR3nt: TGTGCCAGCAGTTCCTATTCGGGGGCAGGCGAAAAACTGTTTTTT; CDR3aa: CASSSYSGAGEKLFF
v_gene: TRBV7-9; d_gene: -; abundance: -; j_gene: TRBJ2-1; CDR3nt: TGTGCCAGCAGCTGGGATTTAGGAGGACAGAGTCTTTACAATGAGCAGTTCTTC; CDR3aa: CASSWDLGGQSLYNEQFF
v_gene: TRBV4-1; d_gene: -; abundance: -; j_gene: TRBJ2-2; CDR3nt: TGCGCCAGCAGCCAAGAATCGCGGGGTAGGCTGAACACCGGGGAGCTGTTTTTT; CDR3aa: CASSQESRGRLNTGELFF
v_gene: TRBV6-5; d_gene: TRBD2; abundance: -; j_gene: TRBJ2-3; CDR3nt: TGTGCCAGCAGTTACAGCCGGGGGGGGCCAGATACGCAGTATTTT; CDR3aa: CASSYSRGGPDTQYF
v_gene: TRBV6-5; d_gene: TRBD2; abundance: few; j_gene: TRBJ2-1; CDR3nt: TGTGCCAGCAGTAGCGGGGGCCACAATGAGCAGTTCTTC; CDR3aa: CASSSGGHNEQFF
v_gene: TRBV25-1; d_gene: TRBD1; abundance: -; j_gene: TRBJ1-2; CDR3nt: TGTGCCAGCAGCCCAAAGGGACAGGGGAACTATGGCTACACCTTC; CDR3aa: CASSPKGQGNYGYTF
v_gene: TRBV2; d_gene: TRBD1; abundance: -; j_gene: TRBJ2-6; CDR3nt: TGTGCCGACAGGGGACCTGGGGCCAACGTCCTGACTTTC; CDR3aa: CADRGPGANVLTF
v_gene: TRBV29-1; d_gene: -; abundance: -; j_gene: TRBJ1-2; CDR3nt: TGCAGCGTTGAAGCCGTCCGGGATGGCTACACCTTC; CDR3aa: CSVEAVRDGYTF
v_gene: TRBV7-9; d_gene: -; abundance: few; j_gene: TRBJ1-2; CDR3nt: TGTGCCAGCAGCTTGGCCGACAGCTATAACTATGGCTACACCTTC; CDR3aa: CASSLADSYNYGYTF
v_gene: TRBV30; d_gene: -; abundance: few; j_gene: TRBJ2-1; CDR3nt: TGTGCCTGGAGTGTTCCCTACAGGGTCGTCTCCTACAATGAGCAGTTCTTC; CDR3aa: CAWSVPYRVVSYNEQFF
v_gene: TRBV27; d_gene: -; abundance: -; j_gene: TRBJ2-7; CDR3nt: TGTGCCAGCAGTTCTACAGGGTTTAAGGACTACGAGCAGTACTTC; CDR3aa: CASSSTGFKDYEQYF
v_gene: TRBV6-1; d_gene: -; abundance: few; j_gene: TRBJ1-5; CDR3nt: TGTGCCAGCAGTGAAGGGGTAAATCAGCCCCAGCATTTT; CDR3aa: CASSEGVNQPQHF
v_gene: TRBV6-5; d_gene: TRBD1; abundance: few; j_gene: TRBJ1-6; CDR3nt: TGTGCCAGCAGTTATAATCGACAGGGGGACTCACCCCTCCACTTT; CDR3aa: CASSYNRQGDSPLHF
v_gene: TRBV27; d_gene: TRBD2; abundance: -; j_gene: TRBJ2-3; CDR3nt: TGTGCCACCCTAGGACTAGGAAGCACAGATACGCAGTATTTT; CDR3aa: CATLGLGSTDTQYF
v_gene: TRBV5-1; d_gene: -; abundance: few; j_gene: TRBJ2-7; CDR3nt: TGCGCCAGCAGCTTCGAGGGGAACTCCTACGAGCAGTACTTC; CDR3aa: CASSFEGNSYEQYF
v_gene: TRBV14; d_gene: -; abundance: few; j_gene: TRBJ1-2; CDR3nt: TGTGCCAGCAGCCCCGGGACGTTTATCTATGGCTACACCTTC; CDR3aa: CASSPGTFIYGYTF
v_gene: TRBV11-2; d_gene: -; abundance: few; j_gene: TRBJ2-5; CDR3nt: TGTGCCAGCAGTAGAACACAAGAGACCCAGTACTTC; CDR3aa: CASSRTQETQYF
v_gene: TRBV5-1; d_gene: TRBD2; abundance: few; j_gene: TRBJ2-7; CDR3nt: TGCGCCAGCAGCGGATCTAGCGGGGGTCCCTACGAGCAGTACTTC; CDR3aa: CASSGSSGGPYEQYF
v_gene: TRBV15; d_gene: TRBD2; abundance: -; j_gene: TRBJ2-7; CDR3nt: TGTGCCACCAGCAGAGGTGGGGGGACTAGCGGGGCATACGAGCAGTACTTC; CDR3aa: CATSRGGGTSGAYEQYF